A selection of T cell receptor beta chains follows, all from one sample in a study of cytomegalovirus exposure and HLA in healthy donors. Using immunoSEQ multiplex PCR, the repertoire was profiled, and TCRdb retains in-frame clones only, with some absent. The table has about 250,000 clones, around nine tenths seen once. Material for sequencing was PBMCs. The receptors shown here come from a young man in good health and CMV-seronegative. Both conserved end residues are part of each CDR3.

v_gene: TRBV11-2; CDR3aa: CASSYKEQGATDTQYF
v_gene: TRBV7-8; CDR3aa: CASSLLDRGTYEQYF
v_gene: TRBV19; CDR3aa: CASRDSGQTTRGSSYNEQFF
v_gene: TRBV4-3; CDR3aa: CASSEGGITEAFF
v_gene: TRBV9; CDR3aa: CASSPRLAGGGEQFF
v_gene: TRBV7-2; CDR3aa: CASSATGSYNEQFF
v_gene: TRBV27; CDR3aa: CASSLRNGGQPQHF
v_gene: TRBV5-4; CDR3aa: CASSLAVDVANTGELFF
v_gene: TRBV7-3; CDR3aa: CASSLFARGNGGELFF
v_gene: TRBV30; CDR3aa: CAWSVLGRYTEAFF
v_gene: TRBV27; CDR3aa: CASRSRLAVYNEQFF
v_gene: TRBV6-6; CDR3aa: CASSHIRGTYEQYF
v_gene: TRBV2; CDR3aa: CASIPDRGSSPLHF
v_gene: TRBV10-1; CDR3aa: CASSENGNTIYF
v_gene: TRBV7-2; CDR3aa: CASSLDEGLGSYEQYF
v_gene: TRBV9; CDR3aa: CASSVGRSVNTGELFF
v_gene: TRBV25-1; CDR3aa: CASSEYLGGKRQETQYF
v_gene: TRBV6-5; CDR3aa: CASSVTGTGGPEAFF
v_gene: TRBV19; CDR3aa: CASSIRAPGGSNEKLFF
v_gene: TRBV4-1; CDR3aa: CASSRETGRPSYEQYF
v_gene: TRBV25-1; CDR3aa: CASSALLALNTEAFF
v_gene: TRBV2; CDR3aa: CASTAERDSPLHF
v_gene: TRBV5-4; CDR3aa: CASSYDTGIEAFF
v_gene: TRBV4-1; CDR3aa: CASSQVPSGGEYEQYF
v_gene: TRBV13; CDR3aa: CASSLFRTSGHETQYF
v_gene: TRBV6-6; CDR3aa: CASSLDWELFF
v_gene: TRBV4-3; CDR3aa: CASSQNLWSGGQDTQYF
v_gene: TRBV4-1; CDR3aa: CASSQSVSIRRNTIYF
v_gene: TRBV6-1; CDR3aa: CASKIQGTRTGELFF
v_gene: TRBV27; CDR3aa: CASSMTGVNYGYTF
v_gene: TRBV10-3; CDR3aa: CATRLNQGQGYEQYF
v_gene: TRBV7-2; CDR3aa: CASSPGGMRYTF
v_gene: TRBV5-1; CDR3aa: CASSLGTAFNTEAFF
v_gene: TRBV7-8; CDR3aa: CASSTSAEQYF
v_gene: TRBV5-1; CDR3aa: CASSLARAGLTDTQYF
v_gene: TRBV19; CDR3aa: CASSIGQPNQPQHF
v_gene: TRBV19; CDR3aa: CASRQGYSPLHF
v_gene: TRBV25-1; CDR3aa: CASSGAGVQETQYF
v_gene: TRBV10-3; CDR3aa: CAITTSGRTGHDEQYF
v_gene: TRBV29-1; CDR3aa: CSVEVRGQLSTEAFF
v_gene: TRBV4-1; CDR3aa: CASSQGPARGSTDTQYF
v_gene: TRBV5-1; CDR3aa: CASSLPGIPHGYTF
v_gene: TRBV27; CDR3aa: CASSLPGLAGGNEQFF
v_gene: TRBV5-1; CDR3aa: CASTLTGDLAKNIQYF
v_gene: TRBV7-9; CDR3aa: CASSPGGEAFF
v_gene: TRBV6-4; CDR3aa: CASSETGYNEQFF
v_gene: TRBV2; CDR3aa: CAIQAREGETQYF
v_gene: TRBV4-1; CDR3aa: CASSQSSGRPGTQYF
v_gene: TRBV28; CDR3aa: CASSFRGTSVNEQFF
v_gene: TRBV27; CDR3aa: CASSLSGTEGFGEQFF
v_gene: TRBV7-2; CDR3aa: CASSLGLREETQYF
v_gene: TRBV5-1; CDR3aa: CASSPTQGTMAGELFF
v_gene: TRBV7-9; CDR3aa: CASSQTGTLYEQYF
v_gene: TRBV15; CDR3aa: CATSRDPADTQYF
v_gene: TRBV15; CDR3aa: CATRRGTEAFF
v_gene: TRBV18; CDR3aa: CASSPGTEETQYF
v_gene: TRBV28; CDR3aa: CASSPDSGQPQHF
v_gene: TRBV6-5; CDR3aa: CASRRDRGDIQYF
v_gene: TRBV7-2; CDR3aa: CASPPRSGGTARTGELFF